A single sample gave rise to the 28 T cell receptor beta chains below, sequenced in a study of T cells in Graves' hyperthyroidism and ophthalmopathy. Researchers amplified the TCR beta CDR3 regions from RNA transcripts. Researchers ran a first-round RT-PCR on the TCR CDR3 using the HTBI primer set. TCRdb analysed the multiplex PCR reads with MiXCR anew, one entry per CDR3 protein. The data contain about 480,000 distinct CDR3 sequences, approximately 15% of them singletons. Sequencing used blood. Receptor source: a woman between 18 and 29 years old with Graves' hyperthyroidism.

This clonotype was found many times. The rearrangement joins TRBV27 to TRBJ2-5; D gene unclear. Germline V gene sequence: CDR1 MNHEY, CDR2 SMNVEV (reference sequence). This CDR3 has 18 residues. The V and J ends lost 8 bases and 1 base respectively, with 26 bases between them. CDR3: CASRRQRVGLDLQETQYF. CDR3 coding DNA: TGTGCCAGCCGACGACAAAGGGTGGGCCTTGACCTCCAAGAGACCCAGTACTTC.

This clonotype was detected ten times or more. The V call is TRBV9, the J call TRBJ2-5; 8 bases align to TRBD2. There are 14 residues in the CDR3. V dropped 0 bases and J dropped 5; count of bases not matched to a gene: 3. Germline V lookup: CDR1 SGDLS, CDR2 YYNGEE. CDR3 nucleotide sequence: TGTGCCAGCAGCGTAGAACCGGGAGGGGAGACCCAGTACTTC. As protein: CASSVEPGGETQYF.

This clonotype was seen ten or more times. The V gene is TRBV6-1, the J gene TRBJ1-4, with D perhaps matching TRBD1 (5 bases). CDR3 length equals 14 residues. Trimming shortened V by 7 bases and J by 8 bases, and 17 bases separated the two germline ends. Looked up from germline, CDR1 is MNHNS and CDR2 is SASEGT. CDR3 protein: CASTPGGTNEKLFF. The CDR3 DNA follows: TGTGCCAGCACCCCGGGGGGAACGAACGAAAAACTGTTTTTT.

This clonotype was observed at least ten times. The CDR3 region is CASSDRGLRSFNQPQHF. The DNA of the CDR3 is TGTGCCAGCAGTGACAGGGGGCTAAGGTCATTTAATCAGCCCCAGCATTTT. This rearrangement joins TRBV6-1 to TRBJ1-5; 8 positions match TRBD1. The CDR3 spans 17 residues. After removal of 3 bases from V and 4 bases from J, the junction contained 11 bases not matched to a gene. CDR1 MNHNS and CDR2 SASEGT come from the germline V gene.

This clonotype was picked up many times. CDR3 sequence (DNA): TGCAGTGCTAGAGATAGACTATACGGGGAGACCCAGTACTTC. Amino acids: CSARDRLYGETQYF. This rearrangement joins TRBV20-1 to TRBJ2-5; the D gene is possibly TRBD2 (5 bases). The ends were cut back, 0 bases at V and 5 bases at J, with 13 bases in the middle. This CDR3 contains 14 residues. Germline V lookup: CDR1 DFQATT, CDR2 SNEGSKA (reference sequence).

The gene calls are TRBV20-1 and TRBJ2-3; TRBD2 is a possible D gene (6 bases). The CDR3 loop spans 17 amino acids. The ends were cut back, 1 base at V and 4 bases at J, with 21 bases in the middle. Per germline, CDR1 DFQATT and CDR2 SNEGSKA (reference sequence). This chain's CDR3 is CSARVRDFSPLPDTQYF. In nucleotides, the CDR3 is TGCAGTGCTAGAGTCCGGGACTTCTCGCCACTCCCAGATACGCAGTATTTT.

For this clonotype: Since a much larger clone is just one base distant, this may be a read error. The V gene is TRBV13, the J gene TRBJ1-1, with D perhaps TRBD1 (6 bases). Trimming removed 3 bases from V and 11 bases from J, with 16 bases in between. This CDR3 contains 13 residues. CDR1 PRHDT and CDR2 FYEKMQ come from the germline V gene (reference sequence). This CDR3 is CASSFGTRGDAFF. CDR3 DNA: TGTGCCAGCAGCTTTGGGACAAGGGGAGATGCTTTCTTT.

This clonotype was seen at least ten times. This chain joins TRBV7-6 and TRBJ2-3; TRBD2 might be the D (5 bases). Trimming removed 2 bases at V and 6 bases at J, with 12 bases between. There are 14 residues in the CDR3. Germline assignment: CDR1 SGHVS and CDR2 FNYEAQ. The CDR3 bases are TGTGCCAGCAGCTTACAACGCGGGCTGGATACGCAGTATTTT. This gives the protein CASSLQRGLDTQYF.

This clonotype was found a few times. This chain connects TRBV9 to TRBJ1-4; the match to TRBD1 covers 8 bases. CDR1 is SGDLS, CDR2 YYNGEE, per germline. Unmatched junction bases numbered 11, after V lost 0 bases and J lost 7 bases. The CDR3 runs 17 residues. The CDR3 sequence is CASSVGVGQDVGEKLFF. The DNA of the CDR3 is TGTGCCAGCAGCGTAGGTGTGGGACAGGACGTCGGTGAAAAACTGTTTTTT.

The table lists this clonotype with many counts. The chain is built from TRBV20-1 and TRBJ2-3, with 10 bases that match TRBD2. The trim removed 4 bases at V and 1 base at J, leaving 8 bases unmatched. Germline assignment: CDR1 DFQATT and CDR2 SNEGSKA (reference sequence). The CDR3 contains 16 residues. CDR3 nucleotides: TGCAGTGCTATACCTAGCGGGAGATCTGGCACAGATACGCAGTATTTT. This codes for CSAIPSGRSGTDTQYF.

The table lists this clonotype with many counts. DNA of the CDR3: TGTGCCAGCAGCTTAGTATCCAGCAATCAGCCCCAGCATTTT. Residues: CASSLVSSNQPQHF. The genes are TRBV7-8 and TRBJ1-5; D gene unclear. V gave up 1 base and J gave up 1 base, with 5 bases separating them. Germline values: CDR1 SGHVS, CDR2 FQNEAQ. This CDR3 contains 14 residues. Filled out from reference TRBV7-8 and TRBJ1-5, the complete variable domain reads GAGVSQSPRYKVAKRGQDVALRCDPISGHVSLFWYQQALGQGPEFLTYFQNEAQLDKSGLPSDRFFAERPEGSVSTLKIQRTQQEDSAVYLCASSLVSSNQPQHFGDGTRLSIL.

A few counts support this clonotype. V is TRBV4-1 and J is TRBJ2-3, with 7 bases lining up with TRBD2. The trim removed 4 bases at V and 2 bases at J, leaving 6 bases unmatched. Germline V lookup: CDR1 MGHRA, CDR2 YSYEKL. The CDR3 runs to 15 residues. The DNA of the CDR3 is TGCGCCAGCAGCCCAGGGAGGGATTCCACAGATACGCAGTATTTT. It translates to CASSPGRDSTDTQYF.

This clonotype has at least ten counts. The CDR3 is CASTLGQMNTEAFF. As DNA, the CDR3 is TGTGCCAGCACCCTGGGGCAGATGAACACTGAAGCTTTCTTT. The chain joins TRBV12-3 or TRBV12-4 to TRBJ1-1, with D tentatively TRBD1 (5 bases). V was trimmed by 7 bases and J by 0 bases, leaving 12 bases between them. This CDR3 region has 14 residues.

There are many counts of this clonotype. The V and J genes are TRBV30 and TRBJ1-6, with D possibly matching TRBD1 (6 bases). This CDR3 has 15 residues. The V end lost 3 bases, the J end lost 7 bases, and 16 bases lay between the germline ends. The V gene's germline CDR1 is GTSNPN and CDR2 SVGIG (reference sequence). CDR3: CAWSMDGQLNSPLHF. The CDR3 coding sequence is TGTGCCTGGAGCATGGACGGACAGTTGAATTCACCCCTCCACTTT.

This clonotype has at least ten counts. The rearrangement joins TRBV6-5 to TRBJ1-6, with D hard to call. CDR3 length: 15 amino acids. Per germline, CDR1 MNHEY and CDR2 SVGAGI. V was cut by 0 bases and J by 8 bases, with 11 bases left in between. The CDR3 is CASSYSWTRYSPLHF. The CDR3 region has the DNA TGTGCCAGCAGTTACTCCTGGACCAGATATTCACCCCTCCACTTT.

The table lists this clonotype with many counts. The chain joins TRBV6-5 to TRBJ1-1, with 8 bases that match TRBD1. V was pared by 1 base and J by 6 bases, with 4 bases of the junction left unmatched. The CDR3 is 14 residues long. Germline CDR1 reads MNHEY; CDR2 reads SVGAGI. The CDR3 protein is CASSYFDRGSEAFF. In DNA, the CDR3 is TGTGCCAGCAGTTACTTCGACAGGGGCTCTGAAGCTTTCTTT.

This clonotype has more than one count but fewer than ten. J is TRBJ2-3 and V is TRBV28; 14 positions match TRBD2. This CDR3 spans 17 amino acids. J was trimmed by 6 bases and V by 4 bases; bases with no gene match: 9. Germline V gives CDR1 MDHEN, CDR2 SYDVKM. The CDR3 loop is CASSSRLAGGPWDTQYF. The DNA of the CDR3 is TGTGCCAGCAGTTCCCGACTAGCGGGAGGGCCTTGGGATACGCAGTATTTT.

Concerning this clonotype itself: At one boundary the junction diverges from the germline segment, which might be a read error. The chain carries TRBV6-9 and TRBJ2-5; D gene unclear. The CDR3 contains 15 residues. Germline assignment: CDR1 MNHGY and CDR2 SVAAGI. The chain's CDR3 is CACSYLQSGRETQYF. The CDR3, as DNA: TGTGCCTGCAGTTACTTACAGTCGGGTCGGGAGACCCAGTACTTC.

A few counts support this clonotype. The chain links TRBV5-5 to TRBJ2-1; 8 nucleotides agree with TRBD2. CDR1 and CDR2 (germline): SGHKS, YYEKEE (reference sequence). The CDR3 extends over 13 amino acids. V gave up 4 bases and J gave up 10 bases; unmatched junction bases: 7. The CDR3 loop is CASSPVAGTEQFF. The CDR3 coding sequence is TGTGCCAGCAGCCCGGTAGCGGGAACAGAGCAGTTCTTC.

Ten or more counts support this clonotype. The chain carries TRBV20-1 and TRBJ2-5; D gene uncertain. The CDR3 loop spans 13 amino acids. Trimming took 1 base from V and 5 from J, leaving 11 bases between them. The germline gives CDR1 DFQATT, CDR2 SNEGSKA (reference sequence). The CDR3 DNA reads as TGCAGTGCTAGAGGATTAGTCGGTGAGACCCAGTACTTC. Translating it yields CSARGLVGETQYF.

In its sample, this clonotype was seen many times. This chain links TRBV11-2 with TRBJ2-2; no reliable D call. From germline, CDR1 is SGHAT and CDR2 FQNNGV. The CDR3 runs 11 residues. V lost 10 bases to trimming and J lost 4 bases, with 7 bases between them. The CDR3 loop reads CATQSTGELFF. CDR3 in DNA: TGTGCCACCCAGTCCACCGGGGAGCTGTTTTTT.

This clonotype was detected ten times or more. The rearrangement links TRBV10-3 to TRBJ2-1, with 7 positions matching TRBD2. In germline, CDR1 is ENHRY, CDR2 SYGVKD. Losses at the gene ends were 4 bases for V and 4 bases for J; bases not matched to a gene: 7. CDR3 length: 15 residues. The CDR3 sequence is CAISAATSSYNEQFF. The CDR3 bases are TGTGCCATCAGTGCCGCGACTAGCAGTTACAATGAGCAGTTCTTC.

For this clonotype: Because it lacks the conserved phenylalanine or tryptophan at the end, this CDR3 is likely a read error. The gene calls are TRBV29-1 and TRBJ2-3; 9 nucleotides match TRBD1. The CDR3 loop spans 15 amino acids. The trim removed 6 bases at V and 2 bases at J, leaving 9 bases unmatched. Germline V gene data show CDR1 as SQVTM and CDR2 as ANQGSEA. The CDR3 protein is CSVRTGGVVTDTQYL. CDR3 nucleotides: TGCAGCGTACGAACAGGGGGCGTCGTCACAGATACGCAGTATCTT.

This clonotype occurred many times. The CDR3 bases are TGTGCCACCAGTGATTCTACTCGGACTAGCGGGAGGAGCGTCTCCTACGAGCAGTACTTC. Its protein is CATSDSTRTSGRSVSYEQYF. The chain is built from TRBV24-1 and TRBJ2-7; TRBD2 aligns across 14 bases. The V gene's germline CDR1 is KGHDR and CDR2 SFDVKD. CDR3 length: 20 residues. After removal of 2 bases from V and 0 bases from J, the junction contained 11 bases not matched to a gene.

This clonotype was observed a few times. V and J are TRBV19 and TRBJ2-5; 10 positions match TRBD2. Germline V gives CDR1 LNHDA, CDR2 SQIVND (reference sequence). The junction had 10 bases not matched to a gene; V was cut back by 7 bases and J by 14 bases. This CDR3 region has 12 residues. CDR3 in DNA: TGTGCCAGTACTTCGACTAGCGGGCCCCGCTACTTC. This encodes CASTSTSGPRYF.

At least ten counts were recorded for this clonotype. The CDR3: CASSTRGSSYNEQFF. The CDR3 DNA reads TGTGCCAGCAGTACCAGGGGCAGCTCCTACAATGAGCAGTTCTTC. The J gene is TRBJ2-1, the V gene TRBV27; D is possibly TRBD1 (6 bases). Trimming stripped 5 bases from V and 0 bases from J, with 11 bases between. Germline V gene lookup returns CDR1 MNHEY and CDR2 SMNVEV (reference sequence). CDR3 length: 15 residues.

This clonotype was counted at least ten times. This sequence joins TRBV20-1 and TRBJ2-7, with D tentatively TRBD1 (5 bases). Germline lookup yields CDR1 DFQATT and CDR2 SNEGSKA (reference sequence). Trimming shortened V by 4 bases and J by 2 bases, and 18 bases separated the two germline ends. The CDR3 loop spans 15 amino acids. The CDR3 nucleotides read TGCAGTGCTATCCCGGGCGGACATCCGACCTACGAGCAGTACGTC. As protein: CSAIPGGHPTYEQYV.

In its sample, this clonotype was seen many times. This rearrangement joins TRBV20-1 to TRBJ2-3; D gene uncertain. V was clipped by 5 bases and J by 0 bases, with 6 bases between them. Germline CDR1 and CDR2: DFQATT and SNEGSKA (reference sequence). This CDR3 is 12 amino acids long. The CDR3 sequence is CSAVTSTDTQYF. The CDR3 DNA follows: TGCAGTGCTGTAACTAGCACAGATACGCAGTATTTT.